The 7 T cell receptor beta chains listed next were all sequenced from one sample in a study of blood T cell repertoires in COVID-19 (dated by TCRdb to 2018 to 2021). The receptor library was made with the immunoSEQ multiplex PCR assay. TCRdb took this table from immuneACCESS and kept in-frame rearrangements with V and J called. Such tables lack part of the clones; where checked against another copy, unresolved V genes explain under half of the gap, and the rest is unexplained. The sample table contains about 76,000 clones; only one count was recorded for approximately 83% of them. Clones ranked in the top ten supply roughly 41% of the sample. Input material: peripheral blood. The origin of the receptors is a man older than 75 with acute or convalescent COVID-19.

J is TRBJ2-2 and V is TRBV7-3, with D possibly matching TRBD2 (5 bases). Per the germline V gene, CDR1 is SGHTA and CDR2 is FQGTGA. Trimming stripped 4 bases from V and 4 bases from J, with 10 bases between. This CDR3 contains 14 residues. CDR3 sequence reads: CASSSFAGTGELFF. CDR3 bases: TGTGCCAGCAGCTCGTTCGCGGGCACCGGGGAGCTGTTTTTT. The variable domain in full, completed from reference TRBV7-3 and TRBJ2-2, reads GAGVSQTPSNKVTEKGKYVELRCDPISGHTALYWYRQSLGQGPEFLIYFQGTGAADDSGLPNDRFFAVRPEGSVSTLKIQRTERGDSAVYLCASSSFAGTGELFFGEGSRLTVL.

The V and J genes are TRBV18 and TRBJ2-3, with 16 bases identical to TRBD2. CDR3 length: 17 residues. Germline trimming cut 2 bases from V and 6 bases from J; bases unmatched to any gene: 5. From germline, CDR1 is KGHSH and CDR2 LQKENI. CDR3 protein: CASSPAGLAGGTDTQYF. The CDR3, as DNA: TGTGCCAGCTCACCAGCGGGACTAGCGGGGGGGACGGATACGCAGTATTTT. Full variable domain (rest looked up from reference TRBV18 and TRBJ2-3): NAGVMQNPRHLVRRRGQEARLRCSPMKGHSHVYWYRQLPEEGLKFMVYLQKENIIDESGMPKERFSAEFPKEGPSILRIQQVVRGDSAAYFCASSPAGLAGGTDTQYFGPGTRLTVL.

The rearrangement joins TRBV19 to TRBJ1-2; possibly TRBD1 for D (6 bases). V lost 6 bases and J 4 bases, leaving 12 bases between the germline ends. The CDR3 runs 13 residues. Germline-derived CDR1 and CDR2 are LNHDA and SQIVND (reference sequence). This chain's CDR3 is CASREQGTYGYTF. Written as DNA, the CDR3 is TGTGCCAGTAGGGAACAGGGTACCTATGGCTACACCTTC.

The V gene is TRBV11-3, the J gene TRBJ2-3; the D is unclear. The germline gives CDR1 SGHNT, CDR2 YENEEA. The V end was cut by 1 base, the J end by 2 bases, with 7 bases between. The CDR3 totals 14 residues. The CDR3 reads CASSLGEPTDTQYF. In nucleotides, the CDR3 is TGTGCCAGCAGCTTAGGCGAGCCCACAGATACGCAGTATTTT.

The V call is TRBV7-3, the J call TRBJ1-1; the D gene is possibly TRBD1 (5 bases). Germline lookup yields CDR1 SGHTA and CDR2 FQGTGA. Trimming cost V 6 bases and J 0 bases, with 11 bases left between them. There are 14 residues in the CDR3. The CDR3 region is CASSRGGMNTEAFF. DNA for the CDR3: TGTGCCAGCAGTAGGGGCGGAATGAACACTGAAGCTTTCTTT. The complete variable domain, with remaining parts taken from reference TRBV7-3 and TRBJ1-1, reads GAGVSQTPSNKVTEKGKYVELRCDPISGHTALYWYRQSLGQGPEFLIYFQGTGAADDSGLPNDRFFAVRPEGSVSTLKIQRTERGDSAVYLCASSRGGMNTEAFFGQGTRLTVV.

This CDR3 is CASSLGDRARSPLHF. The CDR3 bases are TGTGCCAGCAGCTTAGGAGACAGGGCAAGATCACCCCTCCACTTT. V and J are TRBV7-9 and TRBJ1-6, with TRBD1 identical over 7 bases. The CDR3 loop spans 15 amino acids. V was pared by 1 base and J by 10 bases, with 7 bases of the junction left unmatched. Germline V gives CDR1 SEHNR, CDR2 FQNEAQ (reference sequence).

V usage is TRBV2 and J usage is TRBJ2-1, with D maybe TRBD2 (6 bases). The CDR3 spans 14 residues. Trimming pared 1 base from V and 6 bases from J, leaving 10 bases between. The germline V gene has CDR1 SNHLY and CDR2 FYNNEI. The DNA for the CDR3 is TGTGCCAGCAGTGAAGGACTAGATCCCAATGAGCAGTTCTTC. The encoded protein is CASSEGLDPNEQFF.